This record covers a single T cell receptor (beta chain). The antigen is undetermined. This sample was included in a study of cytomegalovirus exposure and HLA in healthy donors. On the study more broadly: Among the roughly 400 genotyped donors, approximately 80% were placed in the Caucasian-associated ancestry cluster.

Findings of the study overall: Several of the most significant clusters were apparently associated with common viral pathogens in a later analysis. Researchers left out some V segments, among them TRBV6-2 and TRBV6-3, as indistinguishable.

Use of 60 Vbeta and 13 Jbeta primers characterized the PCR. The assay was immunoSEQ multiplex PCR, and TCRdb's table has in-frame clones only and misses some. The sample contains approximately 120,000 clones, around 75% of which appear only once. V lost 8 bases and J lost 4, with 18 bases in between. The CDR3 length is 14 residues. Looked up from germline, CDR1 is MNHNS and CDR2 is SASEGT. J is TRBJ2-7 and V is TRBV6-1; D remains ambiguous. Sequences were obtained from PBMCs. The receptor comes from a man in his thirties or forties in good health and CMV-seronegative. The CDR3 DNA follows: TGTGCCAGCGCCCCTAATACAGAGCCGTACGAGCAGTACTTC. Translated: CASAPNTEPYEQYF.